The 8 T cell receptor beta chains in this list originate from one sample, sequenced in a study of blood T cell repertoires in COVID-19. Measured with immunoSEQ multiplex PCR; TCRdb has only the in-frame clones, and not every one. The sample lists 250,000 to 350,000 clones, around 84% occurring once. The specimen sequenced was peripheral blood. The receptors were gathered from a human donor with COVID-19, enrolled during active disease. The donor label of this sample is uncertain.

This sequence joins TRBV7-9 and TRBJ2-7; D is undetermined. V was cut by 5 bases and J by 3 bases, with 14 bases left in between. Germline loops: CDR1 SEHNR, CDR2 FQNEAQ (reference sequence). CDR3 size: 14 residues. The chain's CDR3 is CASSDSGSYYEQYF. The CDR3 DNA reads as TGTGCCAGCAGCGACTCCGGAAGCTACTACGAGCAGTACTTC.

This clone was found once. The chain links TRBV10-3 to TRBJ1-5, with 7 nucleotides matching TRBD1. The CDR3 loop spans 15 amino acids. Germline lookup yields CDR1 ENHRY and CDR2 SYGVKD. With V trimmed by 8 bases and J by 2 bases, 9 bases remained unmatched. The CDR3 protein is CAIAVDRDGNQPQHF. The CDR3 DNA follows: TGTGCCATCGCGGTAGACAGGGATGGCAATCAGCCCCAGCATTTT.

V gene TRBV28 combines with J gene TRBJ1-3; TRBD1 might be the D (5 bases). The CDR3 spans 17 residues. Germline values: CDR1 MDHEN, CDR2 SYDVKM. Deletions cut 6 bases from V and 0 bases from J, with 18 bases between. CDR3 amino acids: CASRLGPGSRSGNTIYF. For the CDR3, the DNA is TGTGCCAGCAGGCTGGGGCCAGGGTCACGCTCTGGAAACACCATATATTTT.

The chain employs TRBV7-2 and TRBJ1-2; no clear D. V gave up 1 base and J gave up 5 bases, with 20 bases separating them. CDR3 length equals 17 residues. The germline gives CDR1 SGHTA, CDR2 FQGNSA. The chain's CDR3 is CASSLDGRKARGYGYTF. The CDR3 nucleotides read TGTGCCAGCAGCTTAGATGGGAGAAAGGCAAGAGGGTATGGCTACACCTTC.

This chain connects TRBV7-2 to TRBJ2-1, with D perhaps TRBD1 (6 bases). V was trimmed by 4 bases and J by 12 bases, leaving 10 bases between them. This CDR3 has 11 residues. In germline, CDR1 is SGHTA, CDR2 FQGNSA. The CDR3 DNA reads TGTGCCAGCAGCTCCGGACAGCCGCAGTTCTTC. As protein: CASSSGQPQFF.

V usage is TRBV3-1 (or the pseudogene TRBV3-2) and J usage is TRBJ2-1, with TRBD1 matching over 10 bases. Germline V CDR1 and CDR2: LGHDT, YNNKEL (reference sequence). The length of the CDR3 is 14 residues. V lost 5 bases and J lost 9; bases outside the gene matches: 7. Written as DNA, the CDR3 is TGTGCCAGCAGCTCCGGGACAGGGGAAGGTGAGCAGTTCTTC. Its translation: CASSSGTGEGEQFF.

The chain uses TRBV28 and TRBJ1-2, with 7 bases aligning to TRBD1. In germline, CDR1 is MDHEN, CDR2 SYDVKM. The CDR3 spans 13 residues. The V and J ends lost 5 bases and 8 bases, in that order; junction bases with no gene match: 8. This chain's CDR3 is CASSAQGPRGYTF. CDR3 bases: TGTGCCAGCAGTGCACAGGGGCCGAGGGGCTACACCTTC.

The gene calls are TRBV4-3 and TRBJ2-3, with 7 bases aligning to TRBD2. The CDR3 is 15 amino acids. V lost 4 bases, J lost 4 bases, and 8 bases stayed unmatched. The germline CDR1 and CDR2 sequences are LGHNA and YSLEER. The CDR3 DNA is TGCGCCAGCAGCCGTGGCGGGAGTGTCTCAGATACGCAGTATTTT. This encodes CASSRGGSVSDTQYF.